The sequence of this T cell receptor (beta chain) was determined in a study of blood T cells in healthy people across ages. General observations from the study: From one million sequenced T cells, diversity estimates were lower bounds.

Germline V gene data show CDR1 as SGHTA and CDR2 as FQGNSA. The length of the CDR3 is 16 residues. V was trimmed by 4 bases and J by 5 bases, leaving 21 bases between them. There were healthy Caucasian individuals from Russia, aged roughly 6 to 90, serving as donors. The use of a sample-barcoded 5' primer and a J-beta primer mix characterized a second PCR of roughly 6 to 11 cycles. The authors tagged each cDNA molecule using a template-switch adaptor with 12 random nucleotides. Every individual sample yielded 2.5 million or more paired-end reads (each containing CDR3). TCRdb passed the 5' RACE reads through MiXCR, listing each CDR3 protein once. This sample yields just over 800,000 distinct CDR3 sequences, of which around 62% are seen a single time; 25% to 35% belongs to the top ten. Points on this clonotype: Antigen specificity is unknown.

The chain is built from TRBV7-2 and TRBJ2-7; D is unclear. This receptor was obtained from a man in his thirties or forties in good health. Sample: blood. The CDR3 nucleotides read TGTGCCAGCAGCTCCCTCCTACTGGACGGGTGGAACGAGCAGTACTTC. Its translation: CASSSLLLDGWNEQYF.